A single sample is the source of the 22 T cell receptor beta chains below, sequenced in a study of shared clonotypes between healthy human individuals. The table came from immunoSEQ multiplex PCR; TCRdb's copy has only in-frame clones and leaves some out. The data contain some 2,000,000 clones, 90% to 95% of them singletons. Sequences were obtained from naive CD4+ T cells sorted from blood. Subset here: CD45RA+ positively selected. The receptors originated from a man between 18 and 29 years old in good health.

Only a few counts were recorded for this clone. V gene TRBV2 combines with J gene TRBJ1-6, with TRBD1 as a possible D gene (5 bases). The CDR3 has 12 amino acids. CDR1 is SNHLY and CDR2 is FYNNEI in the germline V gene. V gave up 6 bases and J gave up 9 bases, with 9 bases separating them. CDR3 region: CASSTGGSPLHF. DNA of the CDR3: TGTGCCAGCAGCACCGGGGGTTCACCCCTCCACTTT.

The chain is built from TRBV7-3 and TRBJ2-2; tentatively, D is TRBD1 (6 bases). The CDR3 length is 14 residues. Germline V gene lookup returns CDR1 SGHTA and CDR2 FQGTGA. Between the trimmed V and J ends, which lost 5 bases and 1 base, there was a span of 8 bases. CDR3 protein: CASSETGNTGELFF. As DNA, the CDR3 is TGTGCCAGCAGCGAGACAGGGAACACCGGGGAGCTGTTTTTT.

Written as DNA, the CDR3 is TGTGCCACGCGGGACAGGGGGCCGGGCAATGAGCAGTTCTTC. This encodes CATRDRGPGNEQFF. The chain is built from TRBV2 and TRBJ2-1, with 12 positions matching TRBD1. Looked up from germline, CDR1 is SNHLY and CDR2 is FYNNEI. V was clipped by 10 bases and J by 6 bases; unmatched bases: 7. The CDR3 sequence is 14 residues long.

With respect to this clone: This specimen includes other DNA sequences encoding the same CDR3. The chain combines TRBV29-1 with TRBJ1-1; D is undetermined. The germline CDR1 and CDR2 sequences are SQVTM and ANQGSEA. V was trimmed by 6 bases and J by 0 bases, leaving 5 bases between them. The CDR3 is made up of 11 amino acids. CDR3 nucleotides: TGCAGCGTAGATATGAACACTGAAGCTTTCTTT. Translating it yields CSVDMNTEAFF.

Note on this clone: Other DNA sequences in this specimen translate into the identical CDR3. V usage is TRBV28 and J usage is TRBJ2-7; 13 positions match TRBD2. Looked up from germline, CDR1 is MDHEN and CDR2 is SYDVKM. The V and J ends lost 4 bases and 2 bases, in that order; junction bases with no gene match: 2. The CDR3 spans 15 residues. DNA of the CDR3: TGTGCCAGCAGTTCAGGGACTAGCGGGGCCTACGAGCAGTACTTC. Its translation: CASSSGTSGAYEQYF.

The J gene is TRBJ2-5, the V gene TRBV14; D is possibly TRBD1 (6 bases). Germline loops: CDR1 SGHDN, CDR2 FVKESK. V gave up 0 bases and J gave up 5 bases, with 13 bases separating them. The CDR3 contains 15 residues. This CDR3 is CASSQEMGAWETQYF. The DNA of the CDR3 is TGTGCCAGCAGCCAAGAGATGGGGGCGTGGGAGACCCAGTACTTC.

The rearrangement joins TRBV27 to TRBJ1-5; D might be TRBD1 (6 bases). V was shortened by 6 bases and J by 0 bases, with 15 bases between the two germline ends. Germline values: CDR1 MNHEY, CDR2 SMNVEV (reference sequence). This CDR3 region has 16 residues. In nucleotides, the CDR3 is TGTGCCAGCAGAGGGCGGGGGGCCTTTAGCAATCAGCCCCAGCATTTT. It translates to CASRGRGAFSNQPQHF.

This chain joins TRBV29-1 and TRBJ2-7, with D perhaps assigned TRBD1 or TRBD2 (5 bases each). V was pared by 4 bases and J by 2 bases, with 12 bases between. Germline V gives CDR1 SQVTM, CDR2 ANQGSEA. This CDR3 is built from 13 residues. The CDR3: CSVVGAGTYEQYF. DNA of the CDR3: TGCAGCGTTGTCGGGGCCGGCACCTACGAGCAGTACTTC.

The CDR3 region has the DNA TGTGCCAGCAGTGTAGGCACTGAAGCTTTCTTT. As protein: CASSVGTEAFF. V and J are TRBV6-1 and TRBJ1-1; no definite D call. The CDR3 spans 11 residues. CDR1 and CDR2 from the germline V gene are MNHNS and SASEGT. V lost 4 bases and J 4 bases, leaving 4 bases between the germline ends.

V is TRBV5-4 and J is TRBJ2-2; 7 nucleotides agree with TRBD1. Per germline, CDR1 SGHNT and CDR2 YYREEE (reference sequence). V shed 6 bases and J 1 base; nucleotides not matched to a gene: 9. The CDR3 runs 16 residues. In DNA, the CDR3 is TGTGCCAGCACCCACGGGGACAGACTGAACACCGGGGAGCTGTTTTTT. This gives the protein CASTHGDRLNTGELFF.

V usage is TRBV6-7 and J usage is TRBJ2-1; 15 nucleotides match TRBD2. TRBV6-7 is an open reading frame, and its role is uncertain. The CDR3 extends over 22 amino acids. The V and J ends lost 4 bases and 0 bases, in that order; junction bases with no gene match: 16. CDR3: CASSSPLVGTSGRTSSYNEQFF. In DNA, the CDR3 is TGTGCCAGCAGTTCCCCTTTAGTGGGGACTAGCGGGAGGACGAGCTCCTACAATGAGCAGTTCTTC.

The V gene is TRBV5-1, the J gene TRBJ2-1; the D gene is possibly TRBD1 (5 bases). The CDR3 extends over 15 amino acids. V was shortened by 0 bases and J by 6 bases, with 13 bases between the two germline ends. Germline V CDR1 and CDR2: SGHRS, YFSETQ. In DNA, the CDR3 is TGCGCCAGCAGCTTGGTGGCAGGGCCTCCCAATGAGCAGTTCTTC. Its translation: CASSLVAGPPNEQFF.

The CDR3 DNA reads TGTGCCAGCAGTGTGGGCAATCTTGGCCCCTACGAGCAGTACTTC. It codes for CASSVGNLGPYEQYF. The chain is built from TRBV2 and TRBJ2-7, with no clear D. The CDR3 is 15 amino acids. In germline, CDR1 is SNHLY, CDR2 FYNNEI. V was clipped by 4 bases and J by 2 bases, with 15 bases between them.

The CDR3 bases are TGCGCCAGTATCAGGGGACCTCAAGAGACCCAGTACTTC. It translates to CASIRGPQETQYF. The chain carries TRBV5-1 and TRBJ2-5; possible D gene TRBD1, 6 bases. The ends were cut back, 8 bases at V and 2 bases at J, with 13 bases in the middle. The CDR3 has 13 amino acids. Per the germline V gene, CDR1 is SGHRS and CDR2 is YFSETQ.

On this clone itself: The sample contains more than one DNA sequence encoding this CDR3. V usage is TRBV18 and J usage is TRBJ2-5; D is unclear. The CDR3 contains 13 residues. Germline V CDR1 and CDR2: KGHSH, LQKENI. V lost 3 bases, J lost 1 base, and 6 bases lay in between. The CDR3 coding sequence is TGTGCCAGCTCACCGGGTTCCCAAGAGACCCAGTACTTC. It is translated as CASSPGSQETQYF.

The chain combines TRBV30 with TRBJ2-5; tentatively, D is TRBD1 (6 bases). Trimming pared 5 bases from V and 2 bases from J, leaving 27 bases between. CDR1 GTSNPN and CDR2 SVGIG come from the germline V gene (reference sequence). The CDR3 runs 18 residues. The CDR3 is CAWEGPSRTVERQETQYF. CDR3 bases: TGTGCCTGGGAGGGGCCCTCTCGGACAGTTGAACGTCAAGAGACCCAGTACTTC.

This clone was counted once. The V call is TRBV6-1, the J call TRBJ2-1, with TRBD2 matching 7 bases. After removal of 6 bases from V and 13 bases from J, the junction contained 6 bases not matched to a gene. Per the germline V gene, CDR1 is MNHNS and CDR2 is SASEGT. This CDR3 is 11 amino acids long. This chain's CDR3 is CASREPGLQFF. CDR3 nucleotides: TGTGCCAGCAGGGAACCGGGACTACAGTTCTTC.

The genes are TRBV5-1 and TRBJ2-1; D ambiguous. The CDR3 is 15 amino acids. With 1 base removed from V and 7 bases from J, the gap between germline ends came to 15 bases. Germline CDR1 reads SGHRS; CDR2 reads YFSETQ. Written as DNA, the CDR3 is TGCGCCAGCAGCTTGAGGGCAGCAAGGGCGAATGAGCAGTTCTTC. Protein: CASSLRAARANEQFF.

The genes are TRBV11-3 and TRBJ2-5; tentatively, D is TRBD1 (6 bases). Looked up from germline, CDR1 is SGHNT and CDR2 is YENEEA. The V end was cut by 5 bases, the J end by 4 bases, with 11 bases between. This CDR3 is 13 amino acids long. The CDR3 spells CASSPGTTETQYF. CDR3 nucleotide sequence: TGTGCCAGCAGCCCCGGGACAACAGAGACCCAGTACTTC. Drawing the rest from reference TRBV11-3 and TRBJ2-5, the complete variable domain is EAGVVQSPRYKIIEKKQPVAFWCNPISGHNTLYWYLQNLGQGPELLIRYENEEAVDDSQLPKDRFSAERLKGVDSTLKIQPAELGDSAVYLCASSPGTTETQYFGPGTRLLVL.

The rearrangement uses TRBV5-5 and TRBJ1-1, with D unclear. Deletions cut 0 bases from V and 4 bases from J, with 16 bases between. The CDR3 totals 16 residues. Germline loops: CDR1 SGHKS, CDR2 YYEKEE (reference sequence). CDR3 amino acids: CASSLGSLPRGTEAFF. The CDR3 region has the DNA TGTGCCAGCAGCTTGGGCAGCCTCCCTCGAGGCACTGAAGCTTTCTTT.

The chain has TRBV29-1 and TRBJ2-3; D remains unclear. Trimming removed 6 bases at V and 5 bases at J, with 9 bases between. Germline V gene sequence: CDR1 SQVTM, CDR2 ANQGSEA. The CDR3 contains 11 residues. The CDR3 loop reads CSVPAGDTQYF. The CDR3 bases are TGCAGCGTCCCGGCTGGAGATACGCAGTATTTT.

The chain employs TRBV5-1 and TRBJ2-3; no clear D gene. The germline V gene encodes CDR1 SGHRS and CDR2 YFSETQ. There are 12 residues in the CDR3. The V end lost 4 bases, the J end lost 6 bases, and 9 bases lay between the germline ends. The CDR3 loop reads CASSPDRDTQYF. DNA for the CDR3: TGCGCCAGCAGCCCCGATCGGGATACGCAGTATTTT.